A single count supports the clone carrying this T cell receptor beta chain. TCRdb keeps only in-frame clones here, not all; method: immunoSEQ multiplex PCR. The table has around 200,000 clones, less than 80% seen once. From germline, CDR1 is SGHTA and CDR2 FQGNSA. The CDR3 runs to 14 residues. V dropped 0 bases and J dropped 5 bases, with 10 bases sitting between them. This sample was included in a study of blood T cell repertoires in COVID-19. The rearrangement joins TRBV7-2 to TRBJ1-1; TRBD1 might be the D (6 bases). Material: peripheral blood. This receptor was identified in a man aged 50-60 years who had recovered from COVID-19. CDR3 DNA: TGTGCCAGCAGCTTAGCAGGGGGAGAAACTGAAGCTTTCTTT. It codes for CASSLAGGETEAFF.